A selection of T cell receptor beta chains follows, all from one sample in a study of T-cell memory formation after mild COVID-19. TCRdb re-derived calls from the 5' RACE reads in MiXCR, one entry per CDR3 protein. The table records about 560,000 distinct CDR3 sequences, less than 25% of them present only once. Sequenced material: PBMCs or a T cell subset sorted from them (not recorded which). These receptor sequences come from an adult woman who had mild COVID-19 (a few samples of this study predate the infection). Cell type and time point are not known. The CDR3 runs from the conserved cysteine through the conserved F or W. The D gene is left open where the match is weak. A clone size is listed for some rows: how often the clone was seen (once, few, many), or a class if it is expanded.

abundance	v_gene	j_gene	d_gene	CDR3aa	CDR3nt
few	TRBV7-2	TRBJ2-1	TRBD1	CASSPSPGTGWQFF	TGTGCCAGCAGCCCTAGTCCCGGGACAGGATGGCAGTTCTTC
many	TRBV24-1	TRBJ2-3	NA	CATSDQLIDTQYF	TGTGCCACCAGTGATCAGCTGATAGATACGCAGTATTTT
few	TRBV2	TRBJ2-3	NA	CASSEWGGGRTDTQYF	TGTGCCAGCAGTGAATGGGGCGGGGGCCGCACAGATACGCAGTATTTT
NA	TRBV7-9	TRBJ1-1	NA	CASSSLIRERPGHWNTEAFF	TGTGCCAGCAGCTCTCTTATTCGGGAAAGACCGGGACACTGGAACACTGAAGCTTTCTTT
NA	TRBV7-9	TRBJ2-7	TRBD1	CASSPQTGPEQYF	TGTGCCAGCAGCCCACAGACAGGGCCCGAGCAGTACTTC
few	TRBV2	TRBJ2-1	NA	CASSESIGNEQFF	TGTGCCAGCAGTGAATCGATTGGGAATGAGCAGTTCTTC
few	TRBV6-1	TRBJ1-6	NA	CASPGEGFSPLHF	TGTGCCAGCCCTGGGGAGGGATTCTCACCCCTCCACTTT
few	TRBV6-6	TRBJ1-1	NA	CASSYSRTVNTEAFF	TGTGCCAGCAGTTACTCGCGGACAGTTAACACTGAAGCTTTCTTT
NA	TRBV18	TRBJ2-5	TRBD2	CASSPGLPRGTQYF	TGTGCCAGCTCACCGGGACTACCCCGGGGGACCCAGTACTTC
many	TRBV5-1	TRBJ2-2	TRBD2	CASSAGLAGARNTGELFF	TGCGCCAGCAGCGCGGGACTAGCGGGGGCCCGAAACACCGGGGAGCTGTTTTTT
NA	TRBV19	TRBJ2-7	TRBD1	CASKAGTAIVSEQYF	TGTGCCAGTAAGGCCGGGACAGCGATCGTTAGCGAGCAGTACTTC
few	TRBV7-9	TRBJ2-4	NA	CASSPGVAKNIQYF	TGTGCCAGCAGCCCGGGTGTAGCCAAAAACATTCAGTACTTC